These T cell receptor beta chains were read from a single sample in a study of a mutant IDH1 vaccine in newly diagnosed glioma. Profiling relied on immunoSEQ multiplex PCR, and the TCRdb table lists in-frame clones only, not all of them. The sample consists of fewer than 95,000 clones, roughly four fifths of them appearing once. Their cognate antigens are unknown. The sequenced sample was PBMCs, obtained from a glioma patient whose treatment included an IDH1 peptide vaccine. The receptor source for this set is a man aged 35 to 55 with glioma. Both conserved end residues are part of each CDR3. A D gene is named only where the DNA matches it firmly. The listing skips clone size in some rows; elsewhere it reads once, few, many or a size class.

TRBV6-4	few	TRBJ2-2	TRBD1	TGTGCCAGCAGTGACTCGGGACAGGGGGCCACCGGGGAGCTGTTTTTT	CASSDSGQGATGELFF
TRBV4-3	NA	TRBJ2-7	NA	TGCGCCAGCAGCCAAGAGGTCAGGGAGGCTTCCTACGAGCAGTACTTC	CASSQEVREASYEQYF
TRBV12-5	once	TRBJ1-2	NA	TGTGCTAGTGGTGCGTCCGGGGGCGGCTATGGCTACACCTTC	CASGASGGGYGYTF
TRBV28	NA	TRBJ2-1	TRBD2	TGTGCCAGCAGTTTATTAAGACTAGCGGACTACAATGAGCAGTTCTTC	CASSLLRLADYNEQFF
TRBV10-3	NA	TRBJ2-3	TRBD2	TGTGCCACCCGAATAGCGGGAGGCGGGGCAGATACGCAGTATTTT	CATRIAGGGADTQYF
TRBV7-9	NA	TRBJ1-4	NA	TGTGCCAGCAGCGTCGAAGGGGCGGCTCTTGAAAAACTGTTTTTT	CASSVEGAALEKLFF
TRBV18	NA	TRBJ2-3	TRBD2	TGTGCCAGCTCACCACGGACTAGCGGGAGCACAGATACGCAGTATTTT	CASSPRTSGSTDTQYF
TRBV5-5	NA	TRBJ2-2	NA	TGTGCCAGCAGCCGGGACACGAACACCGGGGAGCTGTTTTTT	CASSRDTNTGELFF
TRBV10-3	NA	TRBJ2-2	NA	TGTGCCATCAGTGAGTCGACGGGGCGCGTCACCGGGGAGCTGTTTTTT	CAISESTGRVTGELFF
TRBV7-8	NA	TRBJ2-3	NA	TGTGCCAGCATCTCGTCCCTGGGGGAGACAGATACGCAGTATTTT	CASISSLGETDTQYF
TRBV4-2	NA	TRBJ1-2	TRBD1	TGTGCCAGCAGCCGCATAGGGGGCGCCCTAGAAGCTAACTATGGCTACACCTTC	CASSRIGGALEANYGYTF
TRBV9	NA	TRBJ2-2	NA	TGTGCCAGCAGCGTAACTGCCGCGAACACCGGGGAGCTGTTTTTT	CASSVTAANTGELFF
TRBV14	NA	TRBJ2-1	NA	TGTGCCAGCAGCCGGATGCCTTCTATCTTGAACAATGAGCAGTTCTTC	CASSRMPSILNNEQFF
TRBV5-1	few	TRBJ1-4	NA	TGCGCCAGCAGCTTGGAGTCAGTTAATGAAAAACTGTTTTTT	CASSLESVNEKLFF
TRBV7-6	NA	TRBJ2-3	NA	TGTGCCAGCAGCCTGGAGACGACGGATACGCAGTATTTT	CASSLETTDTQYF
TRBV6-4	once	TRBJ2-2	NA	TGTGCCAGCGCCCGAACGGGGGCCTCCGGGGAGCTGTTTTTT	CASARTGASGELFF
TRBV2	NA	TRBJ1-4	NA	TGTGCCAGCAGGGCGGCGGGTGGCCTAAATGAAAAACTGTTTTTT	CASRAAGGLNEKLFF
TRBV5-3	few	TRBJ1-1	NA	TGTGCCAGAAGCTTGGCTTCTGCTAACACTGAAGCTTTCTTT	CARSLASANTEAFF
TRBV5-5	NA	TRBJ1-5	NA	TGTGCCAGCAGCTTAGGTACCTTCCCCAATCAGCCCCAGCATTTT	CASSLGTFPNQPQHF
TRBV4-2	NA	TRBJ2-2	NA	TGTGCCAGCAGCCATAGACAGTACCCGAACACCGGGGAGCTGTTTTTT	CASSHRQYPNTGELFF
TRBV7-3	NA	TRBJ2-3	NA	TGTGCCAGCAGCTTAAGAGGGGGTCGCACAGATACGCAGTATTTT	CASSLRGGRTDTQYF
TRBV28	NA	TRBJ2-7	TRBD2	TGTGCCAGCAGTCGCCAGACTAGCGGGGCAGCCTACGAGCAGTACTTC	CASSRQTSGAAYEQYF
TRBV2	NA	TRBJ2-7	NA	TGTGCCAGCTCCCGACCGTTCGACGGCTCCTACGAGCAGTACTTC	CASSRPFDGSYEQYF
TRBV7-8	NA	TRBJ1-1	NA	TGTGCCAGCAGCTTGTCAGAGGTTGACACTGAAGCTTTCTTT	CASSLSEVDTEAFF
TRBV27	NA	TRBJ1-2	NA	TGTGCCAGCAGTTTATCCTCCGACGGATATGGCTACACCTTC	CASSLSSDGYGYTF
TRBV7-2	NA	TRBJ2-3	TRBD2	TGTGCCAGCAGCTTGGGACTACCTAGCACAGATACGCAGTATTTT	CASSLGLPSTDTQYF
TRBV6-5	NA	TRBJ1-1	NA	TGTGCCAGCCGGGACTGGCAAAAGAACACTGAAGCTTTCTTT	CASRDWQKNTEAFF
TRBV6-5	once	TRBJ2-6	NA	TGTGCCAGCACGGGTCTAGCTGGGGCCAACGTCCTGACTTTC	CASTGLAGANVLTF
TRBV30	NA	TRBJ2-7	NA	TGTGCCTGGAGCCGTGGCGCGGGCGAGCAGTACTTC	CAWSRGAGEQYF
TRBV10-2	once	TRBJ1-5	NA	TGCGCCAGCAGTGAGAACCGCTCGGGGCCCCAGCATTTT	CASSENRSGPQHF
TRBV27	few	TRBJ1-3	NA	TGTGCCAGCAGTTTATATGGCCCTGTTGGAAACACCATATATTTT	CASSLYGPVGNTIYF
TRBV11-2	NA	TRBJ1-3	NA	TGTGCCAGCAGCCCAGGGAGCTCTGGAAACACCATATATTTT	CASSPGSSGNTIYF
TRBV4-3	NA	TRBJ2-2	NA	TGCGCCAGCAGCCAAGACAGGGGGAACACCGGGGAGCTGTTTTTT	CASSQDRGNTGELFF